This record looks at one T cell receptor (beta chain) sequence and its context. The entry originates in a study of cytomegalovirus exposure and HLA in healthy donors. Generated by immunoSEQ multiplex PCR, the TCRdb table keeps only in-frame clones and is missing some. The sample includes 300,000 to 350,000 clones, 88% of them seen just once. The V and J ends lost 7 bases and 6 bases, in that order; junction bases with no gene match: 8. The CDR3 is 14 residues long. CDR1 is SGHVS, CDR2 FNYEAQ, per germline. V is TRBV7-6 and J is TRBJ2-3, with TRBD2 matching 9 bases. The source is a man aged 25 to 45 in good health and CMV-seronegative. The sample consisted of PBMCs. The CDR3 nucleotides are TGTGCCAGCAATTTTGGCGGGGGGGCGGATACGCAGTATTTT. Translating it yields CASNFGGGADTQYF.